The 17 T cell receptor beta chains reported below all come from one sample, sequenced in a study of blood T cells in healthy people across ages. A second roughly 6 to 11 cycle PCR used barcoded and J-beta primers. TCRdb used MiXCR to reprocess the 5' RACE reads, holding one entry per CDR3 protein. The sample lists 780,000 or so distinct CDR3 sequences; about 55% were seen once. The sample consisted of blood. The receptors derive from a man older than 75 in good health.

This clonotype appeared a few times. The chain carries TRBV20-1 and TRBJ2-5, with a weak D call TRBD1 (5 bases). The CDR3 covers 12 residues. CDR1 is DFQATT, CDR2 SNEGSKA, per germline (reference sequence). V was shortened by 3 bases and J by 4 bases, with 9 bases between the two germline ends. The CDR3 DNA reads TGCAGTGCTAGTCAGGGTAGAGAGACCCAGTACTTC. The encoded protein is CSASQGRETQYF.

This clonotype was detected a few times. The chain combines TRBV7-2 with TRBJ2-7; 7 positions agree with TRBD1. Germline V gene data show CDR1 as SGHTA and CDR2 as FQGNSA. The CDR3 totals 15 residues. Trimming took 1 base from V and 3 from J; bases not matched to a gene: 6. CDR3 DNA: TGTGCCAGCAGCTTAGTACAGGGGATTAACTACGAGCAGTACTTC. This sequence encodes CASSLVQGINYEQYF.

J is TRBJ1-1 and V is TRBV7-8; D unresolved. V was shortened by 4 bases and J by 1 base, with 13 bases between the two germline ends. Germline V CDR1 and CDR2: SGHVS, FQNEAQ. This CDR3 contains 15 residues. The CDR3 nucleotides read TGTGCCAGCAGCTCCCCCAGGATGGCGAACACTGAAGCTTTCTTT. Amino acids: CASSSPRMANTEAFF. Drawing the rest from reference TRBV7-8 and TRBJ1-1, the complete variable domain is GAGVSQSPRYKVAKRGQDVALRCDPISGHVSLFWYQQALGQGPEFLTYFQNEAQLDKSGLPSDRFFAERPEGSVSTLKIQRTQQEDSAVYLCASSSPRMANTEAFFGQGTRLTVV.

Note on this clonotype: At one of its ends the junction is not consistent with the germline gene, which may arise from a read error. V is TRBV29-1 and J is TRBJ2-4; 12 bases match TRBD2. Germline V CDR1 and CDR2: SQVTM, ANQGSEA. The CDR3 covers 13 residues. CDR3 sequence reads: CSVVLAGGNIRYF. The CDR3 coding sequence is TGCAGCGTCGTCCTAGCGGGGGGGAACATTCGGTACTTC.

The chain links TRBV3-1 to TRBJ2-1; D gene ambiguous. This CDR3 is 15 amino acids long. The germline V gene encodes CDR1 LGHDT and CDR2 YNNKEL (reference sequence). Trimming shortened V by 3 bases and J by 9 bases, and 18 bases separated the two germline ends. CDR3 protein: CASSHPRMRQTEQFF. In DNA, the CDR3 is TGTGCCAGCAGCCACCCAAGAATGCGCCAGACTGAGCAGTTCTTC.

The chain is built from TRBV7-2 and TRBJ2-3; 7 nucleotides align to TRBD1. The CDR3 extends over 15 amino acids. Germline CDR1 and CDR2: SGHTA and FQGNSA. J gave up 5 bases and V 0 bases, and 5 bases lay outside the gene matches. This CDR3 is CASSLAGQGVDTQYF. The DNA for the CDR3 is TGTGCCAGCAGCTTAGCGGGGCAGGGGGTAGATACGCAGTATTTT.

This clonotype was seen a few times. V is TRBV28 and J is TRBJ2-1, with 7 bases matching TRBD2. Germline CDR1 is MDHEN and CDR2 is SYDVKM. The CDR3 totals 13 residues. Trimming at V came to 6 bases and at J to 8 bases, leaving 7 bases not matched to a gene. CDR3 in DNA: TGTGCCAGCAGAAACGGGGGGAGGGATGAGCAGTTCTTC. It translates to CASRNGGRDEQFF. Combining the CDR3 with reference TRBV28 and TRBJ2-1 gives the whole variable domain DVKVTQSSRYLVKRTGEKVFLECVQDMDHENMFWYRQDPGLGLRLIYFSYDVKMKEKGDIPEGYSVSREKKERFSLILESASTNQTSMYLCASRNGGRDEQFFGPGTRLTVL.

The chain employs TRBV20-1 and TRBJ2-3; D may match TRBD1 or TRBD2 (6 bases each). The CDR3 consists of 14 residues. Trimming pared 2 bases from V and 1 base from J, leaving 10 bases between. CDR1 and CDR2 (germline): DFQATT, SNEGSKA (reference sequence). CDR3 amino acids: CSARRGAGTDTQYF. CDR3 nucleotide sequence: TGCAGTGCTAGAAGGGGGGCAGGCACAGATACGCAGTATTTT.

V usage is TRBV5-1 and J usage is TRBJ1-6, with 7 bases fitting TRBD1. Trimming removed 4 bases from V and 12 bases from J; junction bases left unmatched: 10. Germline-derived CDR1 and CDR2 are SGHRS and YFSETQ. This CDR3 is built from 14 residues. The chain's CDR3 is CASSVGGTVGPLHF. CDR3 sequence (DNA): TGCGCCAGCAGCGTTGGCGGGACAGTCGGACCCCTCCACTTT.

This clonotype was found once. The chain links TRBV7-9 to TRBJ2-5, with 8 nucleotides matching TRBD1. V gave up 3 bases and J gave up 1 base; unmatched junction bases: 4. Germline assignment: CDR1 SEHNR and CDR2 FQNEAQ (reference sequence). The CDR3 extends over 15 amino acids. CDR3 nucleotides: TGTGCCAGCAGCTTGGGACAGGCTCCCCAAGAGACCCAGTACTTC. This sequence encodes CASSLGQAPQETQYF.

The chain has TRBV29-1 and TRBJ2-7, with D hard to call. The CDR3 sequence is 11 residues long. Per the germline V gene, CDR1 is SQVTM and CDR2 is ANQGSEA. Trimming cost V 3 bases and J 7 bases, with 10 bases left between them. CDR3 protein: CSVESLGEQYF. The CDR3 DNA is TGCAGCGTTGAGAGCCTGGGGGAGCAGTACTTC.

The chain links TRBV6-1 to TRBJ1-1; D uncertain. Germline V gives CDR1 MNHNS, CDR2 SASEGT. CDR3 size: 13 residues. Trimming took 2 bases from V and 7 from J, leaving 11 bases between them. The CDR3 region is CASSEFRSGEAFF. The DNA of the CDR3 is TGTGCCAGCAGTGAATTCAGGTCCGGTGAAGCTTTCTTT.

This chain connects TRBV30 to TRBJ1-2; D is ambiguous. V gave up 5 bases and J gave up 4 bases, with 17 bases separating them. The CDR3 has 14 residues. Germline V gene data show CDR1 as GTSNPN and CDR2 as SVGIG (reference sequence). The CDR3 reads CAWVGQDSIYGYTF. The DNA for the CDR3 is TGTGCCTGGGTCGGCCAGGACTCTATCTATGGCTACACCTTC.

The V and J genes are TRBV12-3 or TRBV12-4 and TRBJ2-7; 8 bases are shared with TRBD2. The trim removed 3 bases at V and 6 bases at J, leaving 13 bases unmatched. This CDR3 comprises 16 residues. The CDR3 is CASSFLPGGPLGEQYF. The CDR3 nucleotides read TGTGCCAGCAGTTTCCTGCCGGGAGGGCCTTTGGGCGAGCAGTACTTC.

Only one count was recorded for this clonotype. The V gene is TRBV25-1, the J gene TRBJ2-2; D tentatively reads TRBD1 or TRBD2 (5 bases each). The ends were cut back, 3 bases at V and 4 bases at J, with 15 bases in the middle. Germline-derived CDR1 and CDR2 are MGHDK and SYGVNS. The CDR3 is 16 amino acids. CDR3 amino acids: CASSDGTPLRTGELFF. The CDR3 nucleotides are TGTGCCAGCAGTGACGGGACGCCCTTACGCACCGGGGAGCTGTTTTTT.

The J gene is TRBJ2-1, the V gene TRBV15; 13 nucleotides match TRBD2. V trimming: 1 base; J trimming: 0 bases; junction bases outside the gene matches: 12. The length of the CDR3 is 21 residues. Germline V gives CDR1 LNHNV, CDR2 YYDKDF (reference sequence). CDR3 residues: CATSRARPGTSGKSSYNEQFF. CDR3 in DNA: TGTGCCACCAGCAGAGCAAGGCCGGGGACTAGCGGGAAGAGCTCCTACAATGAGCAGTTCTTC.

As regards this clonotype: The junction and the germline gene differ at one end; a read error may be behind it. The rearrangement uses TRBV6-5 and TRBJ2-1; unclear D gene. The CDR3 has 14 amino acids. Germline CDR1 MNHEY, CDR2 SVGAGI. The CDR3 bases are TGTGCCAGCAGTTCGGAAAGCACCTACAATGAGCGGTTCTTC. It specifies CASSSESTYNERFF.